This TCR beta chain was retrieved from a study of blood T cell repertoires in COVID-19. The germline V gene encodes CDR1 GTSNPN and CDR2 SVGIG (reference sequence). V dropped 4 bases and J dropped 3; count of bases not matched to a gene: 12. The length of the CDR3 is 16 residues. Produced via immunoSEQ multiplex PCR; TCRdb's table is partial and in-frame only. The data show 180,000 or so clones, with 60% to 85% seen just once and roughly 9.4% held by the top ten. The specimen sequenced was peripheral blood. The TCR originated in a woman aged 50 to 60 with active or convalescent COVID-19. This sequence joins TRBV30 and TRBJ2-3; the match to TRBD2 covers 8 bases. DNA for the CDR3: TGTGCCTGGATTTTCGGGGGGGCCGAGGTTACAGATACGCAGTATTTT. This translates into CAWIFGGAEVTDTQYF.